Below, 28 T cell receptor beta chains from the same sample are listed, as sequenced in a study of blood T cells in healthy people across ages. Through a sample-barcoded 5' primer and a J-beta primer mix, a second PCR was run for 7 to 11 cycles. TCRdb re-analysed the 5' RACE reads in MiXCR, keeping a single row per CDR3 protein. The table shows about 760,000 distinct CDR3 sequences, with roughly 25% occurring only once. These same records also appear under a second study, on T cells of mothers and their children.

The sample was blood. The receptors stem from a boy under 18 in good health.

CDR3 region: CASSLTGEDIQYF. CDR3 nucleotide sequence: TGTGCCAGCAGCCTGACGGGGGAAGACATTCAGTACTTC. This chain links TRBV7-2 with TRBJ2-4; a weak D match, TRBD2 (6 bases). This CDR3 is 13 amino acids long. Germline CDR1 is SGHTA and CDR2 is FQGNSA. The ends were cut back, 5 bases at V and 8 bases at J, with 13 bases in the middle.

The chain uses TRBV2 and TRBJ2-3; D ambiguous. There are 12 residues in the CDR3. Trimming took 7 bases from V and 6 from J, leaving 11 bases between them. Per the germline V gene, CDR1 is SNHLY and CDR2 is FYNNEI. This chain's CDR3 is CASIGLRDTQYF. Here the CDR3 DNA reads TGTGCCAGCATCGGCCTTCGGGATACGCAGTATTTT.

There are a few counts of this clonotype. The CDR3 is CASSPAGRRTINEQFF. In DNA form, the CDR3 reads TGTGCCAGCAGTCCCGCGGGGAGACGGACAATTAATGAGCAGTTCTTC. The gene calls are TRBV28 and TRBJ2-5; perhaps TRBD2 as D (6 bases). The J call may be wrong; the DNA end is better matched by TRBJ2-1. Germline assignment: CDR1 MDHEN and CDR2 SYDVKM. This CDR3 spans 16 amino acids.

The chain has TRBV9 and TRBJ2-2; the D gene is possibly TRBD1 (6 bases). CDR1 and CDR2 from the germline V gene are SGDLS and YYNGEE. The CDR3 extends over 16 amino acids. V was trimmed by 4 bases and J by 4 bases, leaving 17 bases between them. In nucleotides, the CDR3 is TGTGCCAGCAGCCCTTCTTGGGGGCGGGTCACCGGGGAGCTGTTTTTT. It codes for CASSPSWGRVTGELFF.

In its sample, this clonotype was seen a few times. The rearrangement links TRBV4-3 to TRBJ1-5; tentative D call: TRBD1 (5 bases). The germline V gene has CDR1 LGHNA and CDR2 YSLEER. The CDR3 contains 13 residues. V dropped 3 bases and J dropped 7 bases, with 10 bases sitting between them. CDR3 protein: CASSQRRGQPQHF. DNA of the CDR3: TGCGCCAGCAGCCAGAGGCGGGGGCAGCCCCAGCATTTT.

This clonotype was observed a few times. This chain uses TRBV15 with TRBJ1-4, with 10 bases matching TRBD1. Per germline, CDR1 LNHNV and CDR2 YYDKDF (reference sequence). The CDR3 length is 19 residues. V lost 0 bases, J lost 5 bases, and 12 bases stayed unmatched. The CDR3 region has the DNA TGTGCCACCAGCAGAGATTTGGTGGGGACAGGGGCCCTCAATGAAAAACTGTTTTTT. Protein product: CATSRDLVGTGALNEKLFF.

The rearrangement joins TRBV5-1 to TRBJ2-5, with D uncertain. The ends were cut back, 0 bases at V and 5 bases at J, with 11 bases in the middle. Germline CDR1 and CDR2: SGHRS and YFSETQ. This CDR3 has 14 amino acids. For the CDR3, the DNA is TGCGCCAGCAGCTTGGGTTGGTCGGTGGAGACCCAGTACTTC. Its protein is CASSLGWSVETQYF.

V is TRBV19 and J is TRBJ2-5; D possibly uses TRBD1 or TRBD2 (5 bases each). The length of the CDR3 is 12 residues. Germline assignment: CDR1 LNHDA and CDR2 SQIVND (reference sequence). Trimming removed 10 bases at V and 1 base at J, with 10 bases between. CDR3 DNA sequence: TGTGCCACCCGGGACCGCCAAGAGACCCAGTACTTC. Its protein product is CATRDRQETQYF.

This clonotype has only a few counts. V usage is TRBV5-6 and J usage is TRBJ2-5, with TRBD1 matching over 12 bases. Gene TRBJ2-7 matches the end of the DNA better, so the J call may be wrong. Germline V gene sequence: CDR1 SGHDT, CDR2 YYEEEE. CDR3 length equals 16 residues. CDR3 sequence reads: CASSKSIRDRGLEQYF. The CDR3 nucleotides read TGTGCCAGCAGTAAATCCATCCGGGACAGGGGGCTCGAGCAGTACTTC.

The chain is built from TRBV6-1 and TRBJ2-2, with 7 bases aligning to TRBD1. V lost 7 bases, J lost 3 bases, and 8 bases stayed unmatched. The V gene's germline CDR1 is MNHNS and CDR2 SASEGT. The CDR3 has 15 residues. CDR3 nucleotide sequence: TGTGCCAGCACCCGACAGGGTGGGGACACCGGGGAGCTGTTTTTT. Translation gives CASTRQGGDTGELFF.

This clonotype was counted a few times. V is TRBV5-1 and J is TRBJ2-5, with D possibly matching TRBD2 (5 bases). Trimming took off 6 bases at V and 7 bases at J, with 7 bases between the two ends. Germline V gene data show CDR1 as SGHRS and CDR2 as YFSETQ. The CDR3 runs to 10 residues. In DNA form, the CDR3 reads TGCGCCAGCAAGCGGTGGACCCAGTACTTC. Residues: CASKRWTQYF.

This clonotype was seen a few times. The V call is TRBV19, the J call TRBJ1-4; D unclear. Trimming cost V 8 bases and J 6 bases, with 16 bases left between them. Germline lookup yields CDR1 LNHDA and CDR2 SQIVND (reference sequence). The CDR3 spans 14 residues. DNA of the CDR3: TGTGCCAGTGCAATGCGGGCCGGGGATGAAAAACTGTTTTTT. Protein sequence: CASAMRAGDEKLFF.

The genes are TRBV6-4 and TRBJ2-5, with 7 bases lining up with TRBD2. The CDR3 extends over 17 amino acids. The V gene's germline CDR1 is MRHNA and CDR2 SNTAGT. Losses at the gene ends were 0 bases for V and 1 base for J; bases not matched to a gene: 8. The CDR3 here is CASSDSGISGLQETQYF. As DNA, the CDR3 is TGTGCCAGCAGTGACTCAGGGATTAGCGGGCTCCAAGAGACCCAGTACTTC.

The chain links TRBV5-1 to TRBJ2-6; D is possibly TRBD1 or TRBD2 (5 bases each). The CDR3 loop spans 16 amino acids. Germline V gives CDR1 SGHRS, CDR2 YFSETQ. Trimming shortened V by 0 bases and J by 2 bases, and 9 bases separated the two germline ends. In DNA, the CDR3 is TGCGCCAGCAGCTTGGATCGGGACCCTGGGGCCAACGTCCTGACTTTC. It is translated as CASSLDRDPGANVLTF.

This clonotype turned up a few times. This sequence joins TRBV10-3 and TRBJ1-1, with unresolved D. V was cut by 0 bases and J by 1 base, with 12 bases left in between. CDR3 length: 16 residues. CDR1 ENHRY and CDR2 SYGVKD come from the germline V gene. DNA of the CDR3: TGTGCCATCAGTGAGTCGTTGTCGGGCAGGAACACTGAAGCTTTCTTT. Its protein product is CAISESLSGRNTEAFF.

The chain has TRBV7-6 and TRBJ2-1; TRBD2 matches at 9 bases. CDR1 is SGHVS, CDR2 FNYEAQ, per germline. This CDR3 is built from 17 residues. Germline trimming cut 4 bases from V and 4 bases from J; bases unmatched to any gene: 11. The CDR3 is CASSSPLAGVDYNEQFF. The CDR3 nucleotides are TGTGCCAGCAGCTCCCCCTTAGCGGGAGTAGATTACAATGAGCAGTTCTTC.

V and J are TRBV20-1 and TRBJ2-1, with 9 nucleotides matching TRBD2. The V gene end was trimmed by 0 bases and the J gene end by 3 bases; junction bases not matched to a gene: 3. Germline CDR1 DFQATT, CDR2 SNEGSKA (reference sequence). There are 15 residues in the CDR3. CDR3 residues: CSAREGLAHYNEQFF. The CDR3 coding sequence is TGCAGTGCTAGAGAGGGACTAGCTCACTACAATGAGCAGTTCTTC.

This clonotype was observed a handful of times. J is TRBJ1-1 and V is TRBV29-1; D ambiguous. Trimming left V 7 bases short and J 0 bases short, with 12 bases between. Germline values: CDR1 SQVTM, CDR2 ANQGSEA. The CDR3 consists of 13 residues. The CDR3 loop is CSATPIMNTEAFF. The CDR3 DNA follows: TGCAGCGCCACACCGATAATGAACACTGAAGCTTTCTTT.

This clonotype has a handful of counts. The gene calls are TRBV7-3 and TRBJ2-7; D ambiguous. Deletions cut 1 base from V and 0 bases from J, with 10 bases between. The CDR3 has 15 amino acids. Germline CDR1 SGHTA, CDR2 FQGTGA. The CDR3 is CASSLRGDGSYEQYF. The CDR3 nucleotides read TGTGCCAGCAGCTTAAGAGGAGATGGCTCCTACGAGCAGTACTTC. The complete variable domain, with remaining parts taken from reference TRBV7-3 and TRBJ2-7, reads GAGVSQTPSNKVTEKGKYVELRCDPISGHTALYWYRQSLGQGPEFLIYFQGTGAADDSGLPNDRFFAVRPEGSVSTLKIQRTERGDSAVYLCASSLRGDGSYEQYFGPGTRLTVT.

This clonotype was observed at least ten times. Here the CDR3 reads CASSQGDRGYEQYF. CDR3 DNA sequence: TGCGCCAGCAGCCAAGGGGACAGGGGCTACGAGCAGTACTTC. The genes are TRBV4-1 and TRBJ2-7; TRBD1 matches 10 bases. Germline CDR1 and CDR2: MGHRA and YSYEKL. The CDR3 has 14 residues. V was pared by 1 base and J by 3 bases, with 0 bases of the junction left unmatched.

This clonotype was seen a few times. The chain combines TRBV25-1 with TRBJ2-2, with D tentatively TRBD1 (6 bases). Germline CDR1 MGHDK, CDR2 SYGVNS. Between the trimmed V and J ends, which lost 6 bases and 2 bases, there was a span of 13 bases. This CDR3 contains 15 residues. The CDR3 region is CASSETGPNTGELFF. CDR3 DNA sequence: TGTGCCAGCAGCGAAACAGGGCCCAACACCGGGGAGCTGTTTTTT.

The CDR3 loop reads CASRRTTDTQYF. The CDR3 region has the DNA TGCGCCAGCAGACGTACCACAGATACGCAGTATTTT. The chain uses TRBV5-1 and TRBJ2-3; no clear D gene. CDR1 SGHRS and CDR2 YFSETQ come from the germline V gene. This CDR3 comprises 12 residues. The V end was cut by 5 bases, the J end by 2 bases, with 6 bases between.

This chain's CDR3 is CASKSQGGRVDEQFF. The CDR3 DNA sequence: TGTGCCAGTAAATCACAGGGGGGACGGGTGGATGAGCAGTTCTTC. The chain carries TRBV19 and TRBJ2-5; 8 bases fit TRBD1. Judging by the DNA end, TRBJ2-1 fits better; the J call may be wrong. The CDR3 covers 15 residues. Germline CDR1 is LNHDA and CDR2 is SQIVND (reference sequence).

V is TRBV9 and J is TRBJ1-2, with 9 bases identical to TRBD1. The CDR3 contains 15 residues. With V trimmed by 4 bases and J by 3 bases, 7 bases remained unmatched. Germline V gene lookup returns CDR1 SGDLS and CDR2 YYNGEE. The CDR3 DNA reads TGTGCCAGCAGCCCATTGACAGGGGGTGACTATGGCTACACCTTC. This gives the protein CASSPLTGGDYGYTF.

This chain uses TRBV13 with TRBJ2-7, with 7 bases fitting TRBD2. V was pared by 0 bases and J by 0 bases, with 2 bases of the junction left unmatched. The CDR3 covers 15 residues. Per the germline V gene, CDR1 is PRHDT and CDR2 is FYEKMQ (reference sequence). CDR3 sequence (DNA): TGTGCCAGCAGCTTAGGGAGCGGGAACTCCTACGAGCAGTACTTC. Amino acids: CASSLGSGNSYEQYF.

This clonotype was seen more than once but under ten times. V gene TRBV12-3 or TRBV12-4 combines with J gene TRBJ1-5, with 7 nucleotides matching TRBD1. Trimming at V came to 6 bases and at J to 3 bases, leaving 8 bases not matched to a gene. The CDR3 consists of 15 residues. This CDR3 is CASRSRQGPNQPQHF. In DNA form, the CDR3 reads TGTGCCAGCAGATCCCGACAGGGCCCCAATCAGCCCCAGCATTTT.

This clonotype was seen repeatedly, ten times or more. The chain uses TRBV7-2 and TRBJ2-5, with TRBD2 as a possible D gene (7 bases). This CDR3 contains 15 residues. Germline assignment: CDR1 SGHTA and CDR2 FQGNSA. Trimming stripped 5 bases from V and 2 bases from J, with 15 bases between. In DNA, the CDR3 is TGTGCCAGCAGCCTCGAGGGGGGGAGACAAGAGACCCAGTACTTC. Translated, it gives CASSLEGGRQETQYF.

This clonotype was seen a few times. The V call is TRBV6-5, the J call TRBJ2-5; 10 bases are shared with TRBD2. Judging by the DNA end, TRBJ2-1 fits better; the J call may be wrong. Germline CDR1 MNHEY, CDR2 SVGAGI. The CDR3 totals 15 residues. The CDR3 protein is CASTRGSGGYNEQFF. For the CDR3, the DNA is TGTGCCAGCACGCGAGGTAGCGGGGGGTACAATGAGCAGTTCTTC.